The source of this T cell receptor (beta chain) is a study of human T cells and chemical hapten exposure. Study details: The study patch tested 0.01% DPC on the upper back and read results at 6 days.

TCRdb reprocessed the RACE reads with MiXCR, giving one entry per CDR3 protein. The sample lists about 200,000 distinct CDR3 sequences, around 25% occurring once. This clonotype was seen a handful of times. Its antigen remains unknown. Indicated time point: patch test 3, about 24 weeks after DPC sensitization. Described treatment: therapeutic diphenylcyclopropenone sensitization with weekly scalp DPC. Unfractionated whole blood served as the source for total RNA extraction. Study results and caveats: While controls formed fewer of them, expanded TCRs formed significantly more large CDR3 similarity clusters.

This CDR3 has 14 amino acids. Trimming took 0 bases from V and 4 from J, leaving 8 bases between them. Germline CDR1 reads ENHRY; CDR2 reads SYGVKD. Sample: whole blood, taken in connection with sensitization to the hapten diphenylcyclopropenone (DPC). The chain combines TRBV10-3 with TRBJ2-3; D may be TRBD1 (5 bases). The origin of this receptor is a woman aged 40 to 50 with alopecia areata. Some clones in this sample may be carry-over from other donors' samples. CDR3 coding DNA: TGTGCCATCAGTGAGTCCAGCAGGGCAGATACGCAGTATTTT. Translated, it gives CAISESSRADTQYF.